This TCR beta chain was recorded in a study of blood T cell repertoires in COVID-19. Study overall: Samples came from the United States, Italy and Spain, spanning acute and convalescent COVID-19. T cells, B-cell-depleted T cells, or PBMCs provided the cDNA or gDNA that served as material.

The junction had 4 bases not matched to a gene; V was cut back by 2 bases and J by 7 bases. Germline-derived CDR1 and CDR2 are SNHLY and FYNNEI. The CDR3 is 14 amino acids. Source study methods: Quantification of nucleated cells was approximated via reference gene primer amplification. Using immunoSEQ multiplex PCR, the repertoire was profiled, and TCRdb retains in-frame clones only, with some absent. The V and J calls and the clone size are those of that table, but D and trimming were determined from the DNA. The sample lists about 150,000 clones, about 86% occurring once. The table lists this clone with a count of one.

The chain has TRBV2 and TRBJ1-5; 8 bases agree with TRBD1. Material: peripheral blood. The TCR sequence derives from a man between 65 and 80 years old with acute or convalescent COVID-19. The CDR3 nucleotides are TGTGCCAGCAGTGAAAGGACAGGGTACCAGCCCCAGCATTTT. Its translation is CASSERTGYQPQHF.